This entry is about one T cell receptor beta chain. What it binds is unknown. The sample originates from a study of shared clonotypes between healthy human individuals. Whole-study results and caveats: Generally, estimated richness proved larger in naive subsets than it did in memory subsets.

Here immunoSEQ multiplex PCR was the method, and the copy in TCRdb shows in-frame clones only, minus some. The sample consists of fewer than 3 million clones, about 90% of them appearing once. V was trimmed by 4 bases and J by 1 base, leaving 17 bases between them. This CDR3 contains 17 residues. The germline gives CDR1 SGHRS, CDR2 YFSETQ. V usage is TRBV5-1 and J usage is TRBJ2-2, with D perhaps being TRBD1 or TRBD2 (5 bases each). Material: naive CD4+ T cells from PBMCs. Stated subset: CD45RA+ positively selected. The source of this sequence is a man between 18 and 35 years old in good health. Some clones in this sample may be carry-over from other donors' samples. The chain's CDR3 is CASSHIARDQNTGELFF. CDR3 bases: TGCGCCAGCAGCCATATAGCCCGGGACCAGAACACCGGGGAGCTGTTTTTT. Full variable domain (rest looked up from reference TRBV5-1 and TRBJ2-2): KAGVTQTPRYLIKTRGQQVTLSCSPISGHRSVSWYQQTPGQGLQFLFEYFSETQRNKGNFPGRFSGRQFSNSRSEMNVSTLELGDSALYLCASSHIARDQNTGELFFGEGSRLTVL.